The clone carrying this TCR beta chain was seen a handful of times. Its antigen remains unidentified. These data come from a study of T-cell reconstitution after alpha-beta-depleted transplantation in children. Study results and caveats: Reportedly, alpha-beta T cells present about two months post-transplant originated from several hundred expanded clones of graft origin.

Germline assignment: CDR1 SGHTA and CDR2 FQGNSA. This CDR3 has 13 amino acids. J was trimmed by 8 bases and V by 5 bases; bases with no gene match: 5. Molecular barcoding with unique molecular identifiers was used for the TCRbeta library. In TCRdb, the PCR reads were re-called with MiXCR into one record per CDR3 protein. The sample includes 81,000 or so distinct CDR3 sequences, 15% to 17% seen only once; the top ten take around 19%. This chain connects TRBV7-2 to TRBJ1-1; 10 positions match TRBD1. Here the sequenced sample was PBMCs, mostly from graft donor cells, taken 180 days after TCRalphabeta/CD19-depleted stem cell transplant. The clonotype originates from a male patient between 2 and 10 years old who had a stem cell transplant for acute lymphoblastic leukemia, so the T cells may come from the graft donor. CDR3 loop: CASSRQGAQEAFF. The CDR3, as DNA: TGTGCCAGCAGCCGACAGGGGGCGCAAGAAGCTTTCTTT.